This entry features one T cell receptor (beta chain) sequence. Its binding antigen is unknown. The input lacks base qualities; no much larger clone sits a single base away. Between the V and J ends, shortened by 6 bases and 4 bases respectively, the junction contains 15 bases. From the cysteine up to the phenylalanine, the CDR3 has a length of 14 residues. Only the CDR3 portion is preserved as DNA: 42 bases, with reading frame beginning at the first base. CDR1 and CDR2, looked up from the germline V gene, are MDHEN and SYDVKM. Participants in the prospective study were aged 18 to 89 years, lived in 20 to 30 United States geographic areas, and enrolled through a virtual design. Cohort assignment in the prospective study relied on participant-reported clinical history from a screening survey and a study questionnaire. Each participant in the prospective study had whole blood, serum and a nasopharyngeal or oropharyngeal swab collected by mobile phlebotomists. Participants in the prospective study had the option to provide additional blood draws and questionnaires over a 2-month period. Blood samples from the prospective study were shipped frozen or at room temperature prior to DNA extraction.

This sample was included in a study of blood T cell repertoires in COVID-19 (dated by TCRdb to 2018 to 2020). Broadly, across the study: Samples covering the acute and convalescent phases of COVID-19 were provided by collaborators in the United States, Italy and Spain. Samples were obtained from the ongoing ImmuneRACE study (first 160 participants) and from over 1,000 subjects provided by 6 global collaborators. The prospective study material was composed of cDNA or gDNA derived from T cells, B-cell-depleted T cells, or PBMCs. Nearly every sample came with metadata listing a de-identified subject ID, COVID-19 status, age in years and sex. Subjects who had been exposed to COVID-19, were actively infected with it, or had recovered from it provided the deeply sampled blood TCRbeta repertoires that made up the dataset. Where HLA class I and class II types were available, the types were taken from metadata supplied by the sample provider, not from assay-based typing. The repertoires were made available in a free public database intended to serve as a resource for research on the immune response to SARS-CoV-2. Beyond this particular receptor, the publication reports: The quantity of clinical and demographic metadata differed by source and by participant and was supplied without curation.

The immunoSEQ Assay, a bias-controlled multiplex PCR, was used to amplify TCRbeta CDR3 regions from genomic DNA. The study's own analysis went as follows. Within the assay, amplification of reference gene primers was used to estimate how many nucleated cells each sample contained. To quantify the absolute abundance of each unique TCRbeta CDR3 rearrangement, sequence reads were collapsed and filtered. For each sample, productive Simpson clonality was calculated by taking the square root of Simpson's diversity index across productive rearrangements. The immuneACCESS repertoire file appears here via TCRdb, limited to in-frame rearrangements. These files lack a portion of the clones; in checked studies, under half of the deficit traces to unresolved V genes, and the cause of the others is not known. V and J calls and clone size follow that table, whereas D and trimming were derived from the DNA. This sample holds some 200,000 clones; 82% were observed only once. The top ten clonotypes cover under 6.5% of the sample.

Recombination linked TRBV28 to TRBJ1-2; matching of 6 bases hints at TRBD1 as the D gene. Sequenced sample: PBMCs or T cells enriched from blood (not recorded which). The sequence derives from a woman in her fifties or sixties with acute COVID-19. The CDR3 in this case is CASSLTQGSYGYTF. The DNA sequence is TGTGCCAGCAGCCTCACACAGGGTAGCTATGGCTACACCTTC.